This TCR beta chain is from a study of PD-1 blockade in classical Hodgkin lymphoma. The study, taken as a whole, reports: Why repertoires differed is undefined; disease activity or prior therapy possibly contributed. By cycle point C4D1, TCR diversity had risen significantly in CD4+ cells (but not CD8+ cells).

V was pared by 0 bases and J by 13 bases, with 8 bases of the junction left unmatched. The length of the CDR3 is 15 residues. Germline V CDR1 and CDR2: SGHNT, YYREEE (reference sequence). The assay was immunoSEQ multiplex PCR, and TCRdb's table has in-frame clones only and misses some. The sample lists roughly 52,000 clones, about 89% seen once, with around 6.5% in the top ten. Documented time point: cycle 4 day 1 (C4D1), after six to seven weeks of nivolumab. All patients relapsed after autologous stem cell transplantation, and brentuximab vedotin exposure varied. As for this clone: Its antigen is still unknown.

This TCR was recovered from a human donor with classical Hodgkin lymphoma. The chain has TRBV5-4 and TRBJ1-6, with TRBD1 identical over 9 bases. Sequencing was performed on peripheral blood mononuclear cells (PBMCs), taken before the fourth cycle of nivolumab. CDR3 in DNA: TGTGCCAGCAGCTTGGCCGGGACAGGGCAGAGGCCCCTCCACTTT. Its translation is CASSLAGTGQRPLHF.